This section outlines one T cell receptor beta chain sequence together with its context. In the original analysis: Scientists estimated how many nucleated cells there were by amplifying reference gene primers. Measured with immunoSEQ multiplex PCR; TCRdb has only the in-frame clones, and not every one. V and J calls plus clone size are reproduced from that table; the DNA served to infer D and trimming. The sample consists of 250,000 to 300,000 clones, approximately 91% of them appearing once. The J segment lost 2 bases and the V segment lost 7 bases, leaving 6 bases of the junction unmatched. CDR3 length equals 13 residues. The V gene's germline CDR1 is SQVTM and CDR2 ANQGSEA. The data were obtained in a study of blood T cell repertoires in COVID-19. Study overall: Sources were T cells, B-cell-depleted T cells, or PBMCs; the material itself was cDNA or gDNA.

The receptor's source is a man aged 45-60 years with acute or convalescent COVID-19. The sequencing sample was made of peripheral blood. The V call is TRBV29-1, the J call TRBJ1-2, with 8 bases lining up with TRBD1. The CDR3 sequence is CSGDRLGNYGYTF. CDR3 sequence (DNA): TGCAGCGGGGACAGGTTGGGGAACTATGGCTACACCTTC.